This T cell receptor (beta chain) was identified in a study of technical replicates of blood from a handful of donors. Generated by immunoSEQ multiplex PCR, the TCRdb table keeps only in-frame clones and is missing some. The repertoire has 60,000 to 65,000 clones, 75% to 90% of them found once; the top ten carry about 4.8%. The CDR3 totals 15 residues. Unmatched junction bases numbered 1, after V lost 6 bases and J lost 0 bases. In germline, CDR1 is MNHEY, CDR2 SVGAGI. Sequencing input: PBMCs. J is TRBJ1-4 and V is TRBV6-5; 10 nucleotides align to TRBD1. This TCR was sampled from a human donor in good health. Some clones in this sample may be carry-over from other donors' samples. The CDR3 nucleotides are TGTGCCAGCAGGGGGACAGGGGCAACTAATGAAAAACTGTTTTTT. It is translated as CASRGTGATNEKLFF.